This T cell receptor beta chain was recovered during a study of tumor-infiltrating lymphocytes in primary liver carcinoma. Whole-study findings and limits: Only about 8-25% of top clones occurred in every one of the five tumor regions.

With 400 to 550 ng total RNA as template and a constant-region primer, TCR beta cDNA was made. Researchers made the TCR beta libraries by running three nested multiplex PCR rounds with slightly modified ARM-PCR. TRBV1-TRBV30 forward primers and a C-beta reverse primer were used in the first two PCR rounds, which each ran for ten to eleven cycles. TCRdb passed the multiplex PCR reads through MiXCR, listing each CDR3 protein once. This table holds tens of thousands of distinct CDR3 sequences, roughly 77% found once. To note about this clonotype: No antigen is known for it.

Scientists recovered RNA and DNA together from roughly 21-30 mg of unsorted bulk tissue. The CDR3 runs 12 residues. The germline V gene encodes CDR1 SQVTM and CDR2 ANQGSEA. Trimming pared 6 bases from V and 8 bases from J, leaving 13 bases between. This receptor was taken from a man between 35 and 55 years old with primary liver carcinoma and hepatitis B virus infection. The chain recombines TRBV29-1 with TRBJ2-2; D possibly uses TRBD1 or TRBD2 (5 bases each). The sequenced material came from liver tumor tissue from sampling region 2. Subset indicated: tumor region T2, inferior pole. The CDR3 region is CSVKRGTGELFF. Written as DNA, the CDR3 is TGCAGCGTCAAGAGGGGAACTGGGGAGCTGTTTTTT.